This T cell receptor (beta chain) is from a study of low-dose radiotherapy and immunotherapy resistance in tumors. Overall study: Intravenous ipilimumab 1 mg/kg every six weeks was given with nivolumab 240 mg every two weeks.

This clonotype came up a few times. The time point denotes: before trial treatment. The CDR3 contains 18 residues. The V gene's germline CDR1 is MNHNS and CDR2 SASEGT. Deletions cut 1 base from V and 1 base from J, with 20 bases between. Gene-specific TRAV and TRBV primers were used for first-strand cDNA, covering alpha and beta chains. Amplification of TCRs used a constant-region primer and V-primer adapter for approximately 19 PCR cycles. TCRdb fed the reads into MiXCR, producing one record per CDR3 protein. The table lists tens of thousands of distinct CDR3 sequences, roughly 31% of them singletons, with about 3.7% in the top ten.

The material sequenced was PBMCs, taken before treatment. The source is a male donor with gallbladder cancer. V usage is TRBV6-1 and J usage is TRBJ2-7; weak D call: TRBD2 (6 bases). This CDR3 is CASSEDGGFWRESYEQYF. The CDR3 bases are TGTGCCAGCAGTGAAGATGGGGGTTTTTGGCGGGAATCCTACGAGCAGTACTTC.